Following are 32 T cell receptor beta chains from one sample sequenced in a study of post-analysis software for immune sequencing data. Broader study findings: Higher frequency in patients than in controls was seen for a handful of TRBV segments, with TRBV5-6, TRBV5-1 and TRBV20-1 among them.

Libraries were made from TCR beta cDNA, and they carried unique molecular identifiers. MiXCR, applied by TCRdb to the PCR reads, yields one record per CDR3 protein. This sample has hundreds of thousands of distinct CDR3 sequences, with 25% to 30% found just once. Their antigen targets remain unknown. Sequenced material: blood. The receptors were sampled from a girl aged 5 to 17 with multiple sclerosis.

The chain links TRBV20-1 to TRBJ2-3, with D hard to call. The CDR3 spans 15 residues. Germline V gives CDR1 DFQATT, CDR2 SNEGSKA (reference sequence). Trimming took off 6 bases at V and 2 bases at J, with 18 bases between the two ends. This chain's CDR3 is CSASSCGASTDTQYF. In DNA form, the CDR3 reads TGCAGTGCCAGCTCATGTGGCGCTTCCACAGATACGCAGTATTTT.

This chain uses TRBV7-2 with TRBJ2-5, with TRBD1 matching over 10 bases. The V gene end was trimmed by 5 bases and the J gene end by 6 bases; junction bases not matched to a gene: 6. The germline CDR1 and CDR2 sequences are SGHTA and FQGNSA. This CDR3 comprises 14 residues. The CDR3 coding sequence is TGTGCCAGCAGCGCAGGACAGGGGGTACAGACCCAGTACTTC. This encodes CASSAGQGVQTQYF.

The rearrangement joins TRBV20-1 to TRBJ2-3; D gene uncertain. The length of the CDR3 is 12 residues. The V end was cut by 6 bases, the J end by 6 bases, with 13 bases between. Germline assignment: CDR1 DFQATT and CDR2 SNEGSKA (reference sequence). CDR3 in amino acids: CSAQDTGDTQYF. CDR3 coding DNA: TGCAGTGCCCAAGATACCGGGGATACGCAGTATTTT.

This clonotype showed up just a few times. The chain combines TRBV12-3 or TRBV12-4 with TRBJ1-6, with D possibly being TRBD1 (6 bases). This CDR3 comprises 15 residues. V lost 3 bases and J lost 9, with 15 bases in between. The chain's CDR3 is CASSFSAGVGSPLHF. CDR3 in DNA: TGTGCCAGCAGTTTTTCGGCAGGGGTAGGTTCACCCCTCCACTTT.

The rearrangement joins TRBV12-5 to TRBJ2-1; 7 positions agree with TRBD2. The germline V gene has CDR1 LGHNT and CDR2 FRNRAP. V shed 5 bases and J 2 bases; nucleotides not matched to a gene: 3. This CDR3 contains 14 residues. The CDR3 nucleotides are TGTGCTAGTGGTCTAGCGGACCCCTACAATGAGCAGTTCTTC. It yields the protein CASGLADPYNEQFF. Full variable domain (remainder filled in from reference TRBV12-5 and TRBJ2-1): DARVTQTPRHKVTEMGQEVTMRCQPILGHNTVFWYRQTMMQGLELLAYFRNRAPLDDSGMPKDRFSAEMPDATLATLKIQPSEPRDSAVYFCASGLADPYNEQFFGPGTRLTVL.

This clonotype was seen once. The junction and the germline gene differ at one end; a read error may be behind it. CDR3 bases: TGCAGCGCTGAATCGGTGTTGGAAAATGAGCAGTTCTTC. Protein product: CSAESVLENEQFF. V is TRBV29-1 and J is TRBJ2-1; no clear D gene. Germline CDR1 is SQVTM and CDR2 is ANQGSEA. This CDR3 contains 13 residues.

The rearrangement joins TRBV20-1 to TRBJ2-1; TRBD2 is a possible D gene (6 bases). V was pared by 3 bases and J by 13 bases, with 13 bases between. Germline V gene sequence: CDR1 DFQATT, CDR2 SNEGSKA (reference sequence). The length of the CDR3 is 11 residues. The DNA for the CDR3 is TGCAGTGCTAGTAACCCCGGGGGTCAGTTCTTC. Translating gives CSASNPGGQFF.

This clonotype has only a few counts. The gene calls are TRBV5-1 and TRBJ2-3; TRBD1 matches 11 bases. V shed 3 bases and J 2 bases; nucleotides not matched to a gene: 14. Germline V gives CDR1 SGHRS, CDR2 YFSETQ. There are 19 residues in the CDR3. The CDR3 sequence is CASSSALTGTGGDTDTQYF. Here the CDR3 DNA reads TGCGCCAGCAGCTCTGCCCTGACCGGGACAGGGGGGGACACAGATACGCAGTATTTT.

This clonotype was detected a few times. The rearrangement uses TRBV6-2 or TRBV6-3 and TRBJ2-1; D is undetermined. The CDR3 runs to 15 residues. The germline gives CDR1 MNHEY, CDR2 SVGEGT. V lost 2 bases to trimming and J lost 0 bases, with 8 bases between them. The CDR3 DNA is TGTGCCAGCAGTTACCCTCTCCCCTCCTACAATGAGCAGTTCTTC. Amino acids: CASSYPLPSYNEQFF.

This clonotype turned up a few times. The chain joins TRBV7-9 to TRBJ1-6, with D perhaps matching TRBD1 (6 bases). Per germline, CDR1 SEHNR and CDR2 FQNEAQ (reference sequence). This CDR3 is 15 amino acids long. The V end lost 1 base, the J end lost 7 bases, and 11 bases lay between the germline ends. The CDR3 is CASSLVQGNNSPLHF. CDR3 DNA: TGTGCCAGCAGCTTAGTACAGGGAAACAATTCACCCCTCCACTTT.

The CDR3 reads CASSEDQGRRDTQYF. In DNA form, the CDR3 reads TGTGCCAGCAGTGAAGACCAGGGGCGTAGGGATACGCAGTATTTT. The rearrangement links TRBV2 to TRBJ2-3; D is possibly TRBD1 (6 bases). This CDR3 spans 15 amino acids. V lost 1 base and J lost 6, with 14 bases in between. Germline V gene sequence: CDR1 SNHLY, CDR2 FYNNEI. The full variable domain, rest sourced from reference TRBV2 and TRBJ2-3, is EPEVTQTPSHQVTQMGQEVILRCVPISNHLYFYWYRQILGQKVEFLVSFYNNEISEKSEIFDDQFSVERPDGSNFTLKIRSTKLEDSAMYFCASSEDQGRRDTQYFGPGTRLTVL.

The chain has TRBV6-5 and TRBJ2-1, with 11 bases aligning to TRBD2. The end of the DNA is better explained by TRBJ2-7, so the J call may be wrong. Germline V lookup: CDR1 MNHEY, CDR2 SVGAGI. This CDR3 region has 17 residues. The CDR3 reads CASSSPSGGPSYNEQYF. CDR3 DNA sequence: TGTGCCAGCAGTTCCCCTAGCGGGGGGCCCTCCTACAATGAGCAGTACTTC.

This clonotype was counted between two and nine times. The gene calls are TRBV10-3 and TRBJ2-5; 7 bases match TRBD2. V shed 7 bases and J 2 bases; nucleotides not matched to a gene: 10. Germline V gives CDR1 ENHRY, CDR2 SYGVKD. The CDR3 covers 15 residues. DNA of the CDR3: TGTGCCATCAAGCGTATAAGAGCGGGGCAAGAGACCCAGTACTTC. Encoded protein: CAIKRIRAGQETQYF.

The rearrangement links TRBV14 to TRBJ1-5, with 7 bases aligning to TRBD1. The CDR3 length is 14 residues. The J segment lost 4 bases and the V segment lost 4 bases, leaving 4 bases of the junction unmatched. Germline V CDR1 and CDR2: SGHDN, FVKESK. CDR3 amino acids: CASSLTGTNQPQHF. As DNA, the CDR3 is TGTGCCAGCAGCCTGACAGGGACAAATCAGCCCCAGCATTTT.

This chain connects TRBV29-1 to TRBJ1-1, with D possibly being TRBD1 (6 bases). Germline V gene sequence: CDR1 SQVTM, CDR2 ANQGSEA. The CDR3 spans 13 residues. The V end was cut by 7 bases, the J end by 4 bases, with 16 bases between. CDR3 DNA sequence: TGCAGCGCGACACTCCTAGGGGGCACTGAAGCTTTCTTT. Translated, it gives CSATLLGGTEAFF.

The chain employs TRBV28 and TRBJ1-1, with 7 bases fitting TRBD1. CDR1 and CDR2 (germline): MDHEN, SYDVKM. This CDR3 is built from 14 residues. J was trimmed by 1 base and V by 3 bases; bases with no gene match: 2. CDR3 nucleotide sequence: TGTGCCAGCAGTTTCAGGGGGACGAACACTGAAGCTTTCTTT. Translation gives CASSFRGTNTEAFF. Based on the CDR3 plus reference TRBV28 and TRBJ1-1, the full variable domain is DVKVTQSSRYLVKRTGEKVFLECVQDMDHENMFWYRQDPGLGLRLIYFSYDVKMKEKGDIPEGYSVSREKKERFSLILESASTNQTSMYLCASSFRGTNTEAFFGQGTRLTVV.

CDR3 loop: CSARRGSADTQYF. CDR3 nucleotide sequence: TGCAGTGCTAGGCGGGGGAGCGCAGATACGCAGTATTTT. This chain links TRBV20-1 with TRBJ2-3, with TRBD2 matching over 7 bases. J gave up 4 bases and V 3 bases, and 4 bases lay outside the gene matches. Germline V gives CDR1 DFQATT, CDR2 SNEGSKA (reference sequence). This CDR3 has 13 amino acids.

The sample holds a few counts of this clonotype. An end of the junction differs from the germline gene, which may be a read error. This chain joins TRBV9 and TRBJ2-1, with 9 bases lining up with TRBD2. CDR3 length: 14 residues. Germline V gene lookup returns CDR1 SGDLS and CDR2 YYNGEE. The CDR3 spells CANSVSGRHNEQFF. The CDR3 nucleotides read TGTGCCAACAGCGTAAGCGGGAGGCACAATGAGCAGTTCTTC. Drawing the rest from reference TRBV9 and TRBJ2-1, the complete variable domain is DSGVTQTPKHLITATGQRVTLRCSPRSGDLSVYWYQQSLDQGLQFLIQYYNGEERAKGNILERFSAQQFPDLHSELNLSSLELGDSALYFCANSVSGRHNEQFFGPGTRLTVL.

This clonotype was observed a handful of times. The chain joins TRBV3-1 to TRBJ2-4, with no clear D. The CDR3 sequence is 15 residues long. The germline gives CDR1 LGHDT, CDR2 YNNKEL (reference sequence). Trimming stripped 0 bases from V and 7 bases from J, with 13 bases between. CDR3 DNA sequence: TGTGCCAGCAGCCAAGATCCGCTTAACTCTAACATTCAGTACTTC. Its protein is CASSQDPLNSNIQYF.

This clonotype was detected a few times. This chain joins TRBV7-2 and TRBJ2-3, with TRBD1 identical over 8 bases. Germline trimming cut 4 bases from V and 4 bases from J; bases unmatched to any gene: 13. The CDR3 is made up of 17 amino acids. Looked up from germline, CDR1 is SGHTA and CDR2 is FQGNSA. This CDR3 is CASSSAPGRGLADTQYF. CDR3 coding DNA: TGTGCCAGCAGCTCAGCGCCCGGCAGGGGGCTGGCAGATACGCAGTATTTT.

The chain links TRBV27 to TRBJ2-7, with a tentative D call TRBD1 (5 bases). The CDR3 is made up of 13 amino acids. V shed 0 bases and J shed 10 bases, with 13 bases lying between them. The V gene's germline CDR1 is MNHEY and CDR2 SMNVEV (reference sequence). The CDR3 sequence: CASSLSPGFIQYF. In DNA, the CDR3 is TGTGCCAGCAGTTTATCGCCAGGGTTTATTCAGTACTTC.

The genes are TRBV20-1 and TRBJ1-1, with a tentative D call TRBD1 (6 bases). The CDR3 runs 14 residues. V lost 0 bases to trimming and J lost 4 bases, with 12 bases between them. CDR1 and CDR2 from the germline V gene are DFQATT and SNEGSKA (reference sequence). CDR3 in DNA: TGCAGTGCTAGAGATTATGGAGGGGGCACTGAAGCTTTCTTT. Its translation is CSARDYGGGTEAFF.

The chain links TRBV20-1 to TRBJ2-1; 8 bases are a match to TRBD2. Germline V lookup: CDR1 DFQATT, CDR2 SNEGSKA (reference sequence). V shed 4 bases and J 3 bases; nucleotides not matched to a gene: 8. The CDR3 consists of 15 residues. The CDR3 loop is CSATTLAEFYNEQFF. CDR3 nucleotides: TGCAGTGCTACTACACTAGCGGAGTTCTACAATGAGCAGTTCTTC.

V usage is TRBV3-1 and J usage is TRBJ2-7, with TRBD1 identical over 9 bases. CDR1 LGHDT and CDR2 YNNKEL come from the germline V gene (reference sequence). The CDR3 length is 14 residues. The J segment lost 1 base and the V segment lost 8 bases, leaving 6 bases of the junction unmatched. Written as DNA, the CDR3 is TGTGCCAGCGGACCCGGGACAGGGTCCTACGAGCAGTACTTC. Translated: CASGPGTGSYEQYF.

The chain recombines TRBV5-1 with TRBJ2-6; TRBD1 matches 8 bases. Germline CDR1 SGHRS, CDR2 YFSETQ. V lost 0 bases to trimming and J lost 6 bases; unmatched junction nucleotides: 11. The CDR3 is 18 amino acids. DNA for the CDR3: TGCGCCAGCAGCTTGGCGGGTCAGGGGGCAGCTGTGGCCAACGTCCTGACTTTC. This gives the protein CASSLAGQGAAVANVLTF.

The chain uses TRBV20-1 and TRBJ2-1; 12 bases agree with TRBD2. The germline V gene encodes CDR1 DFQATT and CDR2 SNEGSKA (reference sequence). The CDR3 covers 16 residues. The V segment lost 3 bases and the J segment 6 bases; nucleotides outside the gene matches: 9. CDR3 amino acids: CSASPTSGGRGNEQFF. The CDR3, as DNA: TGCAGTGCTAGTCCGACTAGCGGGGGCAGGGGCAATGAGCAGTTCTTC.

The chain couples TRBV7-2 to TRBJ2-3; 10 nucleotides align to TRBD2. The CDR3 has 18 amino acids. The trim removed 4 bases at V and 0 bases at J, leaving 10 bases unmatched. The germline V gene has CDR1 SGHTA and CDR2 FQGNSA. CDR3 in amino acids: CASSSGRGLALSTDTQYF. The CDR3 DNA reads as TGTGCCAGCAGCTCCGGGCGGGGACTAGCGCTAAGCACAGATACGCAGTATTTT.

Notes on this clonotype: The junction and the germline gene differ at one end; a read error may be behind it. The chain carries TRBV20-1 and TRBJ2-7; 8 bases fit TRBD1. The CDR3 runs to 13 residues. Germline V lookup: CDR1 DFQATT, CDR2 SNEGSKA (reference sequence). CDR3 protein: CGAGAAGQGAQYF. In DNA form, the CDR3 reads TGCGGTGCTGGAGCCGCAGGACAGGGCGCCCAGTACTTC.

This clonotype was seen a single time. The chain is built from TRBV12-3 or TRBV12-4 and TRBJ2-1, with TRBD1 matching 9 bases. The trim removed 5 bases at V and 5 bases at J, leaving 10 bases unmatched. The CDR3 sequence is 16 residues long. The CDR3 nucleotides read TGTGCCAGCAGTGGGGAGGACAGGGGTCCTAACAATGAGCAGTTCTTC. Protein sequence: CASSGEDRGPNNEQFF.

The DNA for the CDR3 is TGCAGTGCATTAGCGGGAAACACAGATACGCAGTATTTT. Translated, it gives CSALAGNTDTQYF. The V call is TRBV20-1, the J call TRBJ2-3; 8 bases match TRBD2. Unmatched junction bases numbered 4, after V lost 6 bases and J lost 2 bases. CDR1 is DFQATT, CDR2 SNEGSKA, per germline (reference sequence). The CDR3 has 13 residues.

The chain links TRBV19 to TRBJ2-5; no definite D call. The germline V gene encodes CDR1 LNHDA and CDR2 SQIVND (reference sequence). The CDR3 is made up of 13 amino acids. Deletions cut 4 bases from V and 5 bases from J, with 11 bases between. The CDR3 sequence: CASSTEARETQYF. CDR3 bases: TGTGCCAGTAGTACCGAAGCGAGGGAGACCCAGTACTTC. Supplemented by reference TRBV19 and TRBJ2-5, the full variable domain reads DGGITQSPKYLFRKEGQNVTLSCEQNLNHDAMYWYRQDPGQGLRLIYYSQIVNDFQKGDIAEGYSVSREKKESFPLTVTSAQKNPTAFYLCASSTEARETQYFGPGTRLLVL.

The chain uses TRBV20-1 and TRBJ1-2; TRBD1 aligns across 9 bases. There are 14 residues in the CDR3. CDR1 is DFQATT, CDR2 SNEGSKA, per germline (reference sequence). V lost 0 bases and J lost 4; bases outside the gene matches: 3. The CDR3 sequence is CSARDAGQGYGYTF. CDR3 DNA: TGCAGTGCTAGAGATGCGGGACAGGGCTATGGCTACACCTTC.